Reported below is one T cell receptor (beta chain). Antigen specificity is unknown. The ends were cut back, 8 bases at V and 3 bases at J, with 18 bases in the middle. The CDR3 has 14 amino acids. Germline V CDR1 and CDR2: SGDLS, YYNGEE. This entry belongs to a study of T cell clonotyping in hematopoietic cell transplantation. The study's findings and limits: Recipient TCR diversity dropped after transplant; expanded clonotypes rose from day 30 to 180.

Recipients were bled about 28 days pretransplant and at posttransplant days 30, 100, 180. Sequencing used immunoSEQ multiplex PCR; TCRdb keeps in-frame clones, though not all of them. The sample holds about 4,400 clones, approximately 70% seen once. The chain employs TRBV9 and TRBJ2-7, with no clear D. The sequences come from PBMCs, collected 100 days after allogeneic stem cell transplant. This clonotype originated in a male patient between 60 and 69 years old who had an allogeneic stem cell transplant, so the T cells may come from the graft donor. Some clones in this sample may be carry-over from other donors' samples. The CDR3 here is CASRWARWHYEQYF. The CDR3 DNA reads as TGTGCCAGTCGTTGGGCGCGGTGGCACTACGAGCAGTACTTC.